The 3 T cell receptor beta chains below come from one sample, sequenced in a study of blood T cell repertoires in COVID-19. Here immunoSEQ multiplex PCR was the method, and the copy in TCRdb shows in-frame clones only, minus some. The data show roughly 80,000 clones, with less than 85% seen just once and roughly 15% held by the top ten. Material for sequencing was peripheral blood. Receptors originate from a man in his 70s with active or convalescent COVID-19.

The V call is TRBV9, the J call TRBJ2-1; TRBD2 agrees at 8 bases. Germline lookup yields CDR1 SGDLS and CDR2 YYNGEE. The V gene end was trimmed by 2 bases and the J gene end by 6 bases; junction bases not matched to a gene: 10. The CDR3 length is 16 residues. The CDR3 sequence: CASSVSTGGRVNEQFF. The CDR3 region has the DNA TGTGCCAGCAGCGTCTCGACGGGGGGGCGGGTCAATGAGCAGTTCTTC.

This clone rates as large. This sequence joins TRBV7-9 and TRBJ1-1; D unclear. Germline V lookup: CDR1 SEHNR, CDR2 FQNEAQ (reference sequence). The CDR3 covers 12 residues. The V gene lost 4 bases and the J gene lost 8 bases, with 11 bases spanning the gap. The CDR3 DNA reads as TGTGCCAGCAGCTCTCCCCCCCCCGAAGCTTTCTTT. This gives the protein CASSSPPPEAFF.

The gene calls are TRBV28 and TRBJ1-1; D is unclear. This CDR3 spans 12 amino acids. The germline V gene encodes CDR1 MDHEN and CDR2 SYDVKM. Trimming removed 5 bases at V and 6 bases at J, with 10 bases between. DNA of the CDR3: TGTGCCAGCAGTCAAGGCCTAGCTGAAGCTTTCTTT. It translates to CASSQGLAEAFF.